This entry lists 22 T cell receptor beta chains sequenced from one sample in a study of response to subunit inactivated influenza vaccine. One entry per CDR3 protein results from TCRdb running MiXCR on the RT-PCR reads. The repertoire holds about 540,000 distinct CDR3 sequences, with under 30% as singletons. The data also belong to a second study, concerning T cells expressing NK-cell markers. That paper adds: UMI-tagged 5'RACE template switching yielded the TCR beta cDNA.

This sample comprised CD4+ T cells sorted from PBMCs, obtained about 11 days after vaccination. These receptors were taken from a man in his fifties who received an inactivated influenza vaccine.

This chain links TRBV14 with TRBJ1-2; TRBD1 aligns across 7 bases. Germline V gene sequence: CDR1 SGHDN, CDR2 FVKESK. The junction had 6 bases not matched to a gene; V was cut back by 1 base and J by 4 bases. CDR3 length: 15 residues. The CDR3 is CASSQVLQGRYGYTF. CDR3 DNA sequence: TGTGCCAGCAGCCAAGTTCTACAGGGGCGCTATGGCTACACCTTC.

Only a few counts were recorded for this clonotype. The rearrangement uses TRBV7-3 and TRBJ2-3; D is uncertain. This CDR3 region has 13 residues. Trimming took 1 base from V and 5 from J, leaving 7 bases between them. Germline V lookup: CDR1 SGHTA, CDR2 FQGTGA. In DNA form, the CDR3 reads TGTGCCAGCAGCTTAAGCTGGGGAGATACGCAGTATTTT. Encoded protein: CASSLSWGDTQYF.

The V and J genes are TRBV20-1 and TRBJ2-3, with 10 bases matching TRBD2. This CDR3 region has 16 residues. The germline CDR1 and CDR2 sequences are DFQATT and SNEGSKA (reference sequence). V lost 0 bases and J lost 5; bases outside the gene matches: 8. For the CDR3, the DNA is TGCAGTGCTAGAGATCTTCTAGCGGGGGAGGGAGATACGCAGTATTTT. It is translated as CSARDLLAGEGDTQYF.

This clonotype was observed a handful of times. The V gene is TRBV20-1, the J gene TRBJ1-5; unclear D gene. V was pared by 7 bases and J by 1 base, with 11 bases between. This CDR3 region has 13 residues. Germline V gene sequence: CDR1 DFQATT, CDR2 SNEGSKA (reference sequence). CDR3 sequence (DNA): TGCAGTGTTGGGGTGTCGAGCAATCAGCCCCAGCATTTT. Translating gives CSVGVSSNQPQHF.

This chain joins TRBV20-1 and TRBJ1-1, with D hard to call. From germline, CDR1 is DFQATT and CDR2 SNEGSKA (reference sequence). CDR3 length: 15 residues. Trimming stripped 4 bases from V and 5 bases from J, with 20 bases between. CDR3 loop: CSANTGPLGGTEAFF. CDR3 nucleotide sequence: TGCAGTGCTAATACCGGGCCACTGGGAGGGACTGAAGCTTTCTTT.

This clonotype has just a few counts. The CDR3 coding sequence is TGTGCCAGCAGTGTACAGGGACACTATGGCTACACCTTC. Its translation is CASSVQGHYGYTF. The V and J genes are TRBV6-1 and TRBJ1-2; D is possibly TRBD1 (6 bases). V dropped 4 bases and J dropped 3 bases, with 9 bases sitting between them. CDR1 is MNHNS and CDR2 is SASEGT in the germline V gene. This CDR3 contains 13 residues.

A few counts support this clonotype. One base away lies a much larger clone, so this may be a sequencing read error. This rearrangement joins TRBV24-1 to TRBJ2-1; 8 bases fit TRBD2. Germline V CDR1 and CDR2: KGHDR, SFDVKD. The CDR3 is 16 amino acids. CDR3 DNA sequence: TGTGCCACCAGTGATATAAGCGGGAGCTCCTACATTGAGCAGTTCTTC. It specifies CATSDISGSSYIEQFF.

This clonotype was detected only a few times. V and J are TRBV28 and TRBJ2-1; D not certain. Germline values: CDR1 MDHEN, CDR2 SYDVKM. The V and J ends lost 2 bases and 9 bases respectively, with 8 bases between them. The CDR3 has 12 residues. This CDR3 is CASSLMVGEQFF. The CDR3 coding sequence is TGTGCCAGCAGTTTAATGGTCGGTGAGCAGTTCTTC.

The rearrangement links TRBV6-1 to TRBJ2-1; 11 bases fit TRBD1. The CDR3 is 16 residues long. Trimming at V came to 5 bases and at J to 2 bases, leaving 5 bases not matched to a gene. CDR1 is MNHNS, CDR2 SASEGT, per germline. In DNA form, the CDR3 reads TGTGCCAGCAGTCAACCGGGACAGGGGGCCTACAATGAGCAGTTCTTC. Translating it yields CASSQPGQGAYNEQFF.

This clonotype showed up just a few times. The CDR3 coding sequence is TGCGCCAGCAGCCAAGCATTGCCACTAGCGGTCAATGAGCAGTTCTTC. This sequence encodes CASSQALPLAVNEQFF. The rearrangement joins TRBV4-1 to TRBJ2-1, with 8 positions matching TRBD2. The CDR3 sequence is 16 residues long. The germline V gene has CDR1 MGHRA and CDR2 YSYEKL. V shed 1 base, J shed 6 bases, and the junction held 8 bases outside the gene matches.

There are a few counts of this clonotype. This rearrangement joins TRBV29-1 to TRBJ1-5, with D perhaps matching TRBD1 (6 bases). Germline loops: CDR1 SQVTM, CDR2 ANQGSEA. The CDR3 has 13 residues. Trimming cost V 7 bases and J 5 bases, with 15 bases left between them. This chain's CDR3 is CSAGGGRDQPQHF. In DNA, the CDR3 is TGCAGCGCCGGAGGGGGACGGGATCAGCCCCAGCATTTT.

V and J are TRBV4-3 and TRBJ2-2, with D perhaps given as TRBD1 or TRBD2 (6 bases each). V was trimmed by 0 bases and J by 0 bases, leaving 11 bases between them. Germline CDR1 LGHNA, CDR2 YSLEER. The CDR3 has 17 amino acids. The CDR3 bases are TGCGCCAGCAGCCAAGATCCGGGGGCAACGAACACCGGGGAGCTGTTTTTT. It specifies CASSQDPGATNTGELFF.

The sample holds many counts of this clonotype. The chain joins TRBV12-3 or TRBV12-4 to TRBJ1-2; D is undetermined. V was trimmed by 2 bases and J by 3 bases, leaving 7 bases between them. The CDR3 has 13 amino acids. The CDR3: CASSLRGDYGYTF. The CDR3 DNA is TGTGCCAGCAGTTTACGGGGTGACTATGGCTACACCTTC.

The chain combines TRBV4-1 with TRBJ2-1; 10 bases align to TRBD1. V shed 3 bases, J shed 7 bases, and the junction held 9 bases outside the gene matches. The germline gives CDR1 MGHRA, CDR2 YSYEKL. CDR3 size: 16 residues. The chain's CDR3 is CASSHRTGGGRNEQFF. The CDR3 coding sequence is TGCGCCAGCAGCCACCGGACAGGGGGAGGAAGGAATGAGCAGTTCTTC.

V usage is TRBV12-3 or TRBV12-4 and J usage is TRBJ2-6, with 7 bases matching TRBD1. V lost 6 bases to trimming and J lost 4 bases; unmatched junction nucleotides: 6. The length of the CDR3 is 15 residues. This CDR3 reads CASRPTGVGANVLTF. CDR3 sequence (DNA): TGTGCCAGCAGGCCCACAGGGGTAGGGGCCAACGTCCTGACTTTC.

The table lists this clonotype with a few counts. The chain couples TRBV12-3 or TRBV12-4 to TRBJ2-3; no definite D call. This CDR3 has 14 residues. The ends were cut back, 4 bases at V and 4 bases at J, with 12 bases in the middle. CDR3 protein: CASSSALFADTQYF. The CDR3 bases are TGTGCCAGCAGTTCCGCGCTTTTTGCAGATACGCAGTATTTT.

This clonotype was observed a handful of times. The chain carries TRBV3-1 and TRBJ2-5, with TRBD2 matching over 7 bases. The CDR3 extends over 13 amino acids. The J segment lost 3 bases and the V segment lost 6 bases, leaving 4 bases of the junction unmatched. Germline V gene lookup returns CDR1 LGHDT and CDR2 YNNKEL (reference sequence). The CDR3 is CASSRSGKETQYF. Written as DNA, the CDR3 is TGTGCCAGCAGTCGAAGCGGGAAAGAGACCCAGTACTTC.

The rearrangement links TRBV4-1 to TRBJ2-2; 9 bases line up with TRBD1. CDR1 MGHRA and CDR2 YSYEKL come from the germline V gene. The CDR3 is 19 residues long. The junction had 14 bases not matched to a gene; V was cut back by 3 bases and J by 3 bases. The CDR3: CASSHQAGTGTLDTGELFF. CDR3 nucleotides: TGCGCCAGCAGCCACCAGGCCGGGACAGGGACTTTGGACACCGGGGAGCTGTTTTTT.

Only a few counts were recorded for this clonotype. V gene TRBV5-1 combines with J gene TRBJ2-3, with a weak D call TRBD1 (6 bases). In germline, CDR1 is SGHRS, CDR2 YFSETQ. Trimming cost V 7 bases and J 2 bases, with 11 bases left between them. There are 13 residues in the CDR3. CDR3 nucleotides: TGCGCCAGCTACAGGGACGCCACAGATACGCAGTATTTT. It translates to CASYRDATDTQYF. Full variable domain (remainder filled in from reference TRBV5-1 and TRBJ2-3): KAGVTQTPRYLIKTRGQQVTLSCSPISGHRSVSWYQQTPGQGLQFLFEYFSETQRNKGNFPGRFSGRQFSNSRSEMNVSTLELGDSALYLCASYRDATDTQYFGPGTRLTVL.

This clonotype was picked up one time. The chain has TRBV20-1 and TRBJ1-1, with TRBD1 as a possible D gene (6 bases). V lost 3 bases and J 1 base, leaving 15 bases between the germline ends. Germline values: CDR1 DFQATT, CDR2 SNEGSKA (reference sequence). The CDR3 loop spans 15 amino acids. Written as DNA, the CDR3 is TGCAGTGCTAGCCCCCCGGGGGGGGCGAACACTGAAGCTTTCTTT. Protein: CSASPPGGANTEAFF.

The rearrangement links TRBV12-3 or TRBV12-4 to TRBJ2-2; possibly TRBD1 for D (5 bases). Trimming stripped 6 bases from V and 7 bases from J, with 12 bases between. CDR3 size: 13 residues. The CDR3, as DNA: TGTGCCAGCAGCGCAAGGGGTCACGGGGAGCTGTTTTTT. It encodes CASSARGHGELFF.

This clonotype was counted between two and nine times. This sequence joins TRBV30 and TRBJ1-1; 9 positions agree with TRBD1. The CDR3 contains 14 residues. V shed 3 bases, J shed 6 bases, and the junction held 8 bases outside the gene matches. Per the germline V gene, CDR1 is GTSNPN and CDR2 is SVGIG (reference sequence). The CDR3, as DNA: TGTGCCTGGAGGGGGACAGGGAATTCTCCTGAAGCTTTCTTT. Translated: CAWRGTGNSPEAFF.